Listed here is a single T cell receptor beta chain. The CDR3 runs 20 residues. With 5 bases clipped from V and 0 bases from J, the junction kept 14 bases outside the gene matches. Per the germline V gene, CDR1 is SGHRS and CDR2 is YFSETQ. This entry belongs to a study of somatic mutations in cytotoxic T cells in rheumatoid arthritis. Study in general: Including V beta1+ cells that were sequenced for TCRB, some T-cell populations stained with V beta antibodies were flow-sorted at nearly 100% purity.

TCRdb's copy holds only in-frame clones and misses some; the assay was immunoSEQ multiplex PCR. The sample gives several thousand clones, about three fifths of which show up once; less than 25% is in the top ten. Flow cytometry was used to check the purity of CD4+ and CD8+ cells, which had been isolated by positive magnetic bead selection. Sequenced sample: CD8+ T cells sorted from blood. The clonotype originates from a woman between 40 and 50 years old in good health. V gene TRBV5-1 combines with J gene TRBJ2-1, with 13 bases lining up with TRBD2. The DNA for the CDR3 is TGCGCCAGCAGTCCTAGTCGGACTAGCGGGAGACTTAGCTCCTACAATGAGCAGTTCTTC. Residues: CASSPSRTSGRLSSYNEQFF.